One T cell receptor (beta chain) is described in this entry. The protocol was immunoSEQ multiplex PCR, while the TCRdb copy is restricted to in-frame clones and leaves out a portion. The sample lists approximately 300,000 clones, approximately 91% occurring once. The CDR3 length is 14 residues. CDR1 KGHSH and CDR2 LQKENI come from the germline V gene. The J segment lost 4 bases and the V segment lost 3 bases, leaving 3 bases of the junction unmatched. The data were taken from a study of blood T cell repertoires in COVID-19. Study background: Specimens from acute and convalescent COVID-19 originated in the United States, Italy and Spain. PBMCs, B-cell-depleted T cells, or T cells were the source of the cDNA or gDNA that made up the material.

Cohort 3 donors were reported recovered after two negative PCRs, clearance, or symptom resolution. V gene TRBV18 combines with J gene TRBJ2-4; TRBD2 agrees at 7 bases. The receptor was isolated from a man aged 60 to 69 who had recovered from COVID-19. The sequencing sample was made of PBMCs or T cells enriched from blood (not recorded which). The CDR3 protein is CASSPAGGKNIQYF. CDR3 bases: TGTGCCAGCTCACCTGCCGGGGGGAAAAACATTCAGTACTTC.